This T cell receptor (beta chain) was identified during a study of blood T cell repertoires in COVID-19. Study-wide context: The United States, Italy and Spain supplied acute and convalescent COVID-19 samples. PBMCs, B-cell-depleted T cells, or T cells were the source of the cDNA or gDNA that made up the material.

Original analysis: How many nucleated cells were present was estimated from reference gene primer amplification. Clones were read by immunoSEQ multiplex PCR, and TCRdb kept only the in-frame ones, dropping some. V and J calls and clone size are copied from that table; D and trimming were computed from the DNA. The table records about 270,000 clones, roughly 85% of them present only once. The CDR3 loop spans 16 amino acids. Germline trimming cut 1 base from V and 1 base from J; bases unmatched to any gene: 7. Germline V lookup: CDR1 SGHTA, CDR2 FQGTGA. The source is a human donor in a cohort sampled during active COVID-19. The chain uses TRBV7-3 and TRBJ2-7; 7 bases map to TRBD2. Sequencing was done on a sample of peripheral blood. CDR3 loop: CASSLSAAGGSYEQYF. CDR3 coding DNA: TGTGCCAGCAGCTTAAGCGCCGCCGGGGGGTCCTACGAGCAGTACTTC.